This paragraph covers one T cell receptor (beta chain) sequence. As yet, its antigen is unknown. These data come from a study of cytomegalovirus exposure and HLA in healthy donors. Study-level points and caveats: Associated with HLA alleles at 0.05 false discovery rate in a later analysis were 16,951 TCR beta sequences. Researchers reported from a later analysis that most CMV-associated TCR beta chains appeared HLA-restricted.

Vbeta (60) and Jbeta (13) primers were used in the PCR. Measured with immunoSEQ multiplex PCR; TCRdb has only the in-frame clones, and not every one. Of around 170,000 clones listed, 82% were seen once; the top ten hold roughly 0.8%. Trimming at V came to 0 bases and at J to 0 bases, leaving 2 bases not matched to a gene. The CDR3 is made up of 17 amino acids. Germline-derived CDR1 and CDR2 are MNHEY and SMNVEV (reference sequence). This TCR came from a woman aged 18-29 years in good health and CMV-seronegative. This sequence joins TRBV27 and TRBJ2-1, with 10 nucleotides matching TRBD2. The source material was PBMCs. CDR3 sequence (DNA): TGTGCCAGCAGTTTATCCCCTAGCGGGAGCTCCTACAATGAGCAGTTCTTC. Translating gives CASSLSPSGSSYNEQFF.